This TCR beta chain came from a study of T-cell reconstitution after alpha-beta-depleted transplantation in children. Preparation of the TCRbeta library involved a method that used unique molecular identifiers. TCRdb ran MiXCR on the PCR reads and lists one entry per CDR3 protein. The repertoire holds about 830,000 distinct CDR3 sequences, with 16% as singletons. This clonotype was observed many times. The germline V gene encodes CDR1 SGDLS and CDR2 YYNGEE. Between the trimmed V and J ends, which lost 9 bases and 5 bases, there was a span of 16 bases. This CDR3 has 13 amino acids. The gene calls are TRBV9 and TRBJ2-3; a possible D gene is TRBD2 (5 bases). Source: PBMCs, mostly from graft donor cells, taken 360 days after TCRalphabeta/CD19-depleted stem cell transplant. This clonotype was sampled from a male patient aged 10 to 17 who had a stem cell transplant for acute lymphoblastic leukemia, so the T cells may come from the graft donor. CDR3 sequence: CATAREMEDTQYF. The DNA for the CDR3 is TGTGCCACCGCGAGGGAGATGGAAGATACGCAGTATTTT.